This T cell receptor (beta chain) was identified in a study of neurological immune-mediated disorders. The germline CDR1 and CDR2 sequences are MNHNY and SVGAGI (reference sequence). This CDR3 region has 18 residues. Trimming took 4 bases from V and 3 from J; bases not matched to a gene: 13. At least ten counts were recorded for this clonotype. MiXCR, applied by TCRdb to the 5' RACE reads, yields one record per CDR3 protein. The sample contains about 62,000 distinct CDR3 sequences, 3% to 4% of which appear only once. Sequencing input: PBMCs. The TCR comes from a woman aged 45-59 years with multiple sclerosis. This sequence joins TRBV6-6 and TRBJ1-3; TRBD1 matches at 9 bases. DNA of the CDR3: TGTGCCAGCAGTTTCTCCGGGACAGGGCTTGGGGGTGGAAACACCATATATTTT. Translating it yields CASSFSGTGLGGGNTIYF.